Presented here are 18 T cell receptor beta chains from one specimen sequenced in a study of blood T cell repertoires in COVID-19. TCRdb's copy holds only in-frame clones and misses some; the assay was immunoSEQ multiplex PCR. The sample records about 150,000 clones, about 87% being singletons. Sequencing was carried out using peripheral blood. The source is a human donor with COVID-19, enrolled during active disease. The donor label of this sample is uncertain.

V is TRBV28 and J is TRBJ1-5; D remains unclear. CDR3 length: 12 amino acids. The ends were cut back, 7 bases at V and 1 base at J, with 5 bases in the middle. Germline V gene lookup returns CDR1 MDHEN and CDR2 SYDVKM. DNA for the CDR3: TGTGCCAGCAAGAGGAGCAATCAGCCCCAGCATTTT. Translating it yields CASKRSNQPQHF.

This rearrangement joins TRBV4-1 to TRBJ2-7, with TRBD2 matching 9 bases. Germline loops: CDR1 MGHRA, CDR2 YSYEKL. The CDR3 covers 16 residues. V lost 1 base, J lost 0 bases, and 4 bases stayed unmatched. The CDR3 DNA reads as TGCGCCAGCAGCCAAGTTCAAGCGGGGGGCTCCTACGAGCAGTACTTC. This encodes CASSQVQAGGSYEQYF.

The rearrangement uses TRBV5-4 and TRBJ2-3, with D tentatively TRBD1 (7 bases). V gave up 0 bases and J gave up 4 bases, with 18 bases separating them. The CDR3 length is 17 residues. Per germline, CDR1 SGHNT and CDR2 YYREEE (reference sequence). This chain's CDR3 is CASSLAEGAQVADTQYF. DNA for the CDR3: TGTGCCAGCAGCTTGGCGGAGGGGGCGCAGGTGGCAGATACGCAGTATTTT.

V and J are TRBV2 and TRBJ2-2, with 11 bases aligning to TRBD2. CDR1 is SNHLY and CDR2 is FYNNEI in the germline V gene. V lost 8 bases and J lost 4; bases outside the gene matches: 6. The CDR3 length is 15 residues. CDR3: CASGLAGGLTGELFF. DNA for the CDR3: TGTGCCAGCGGGCTAGCGGGGGGACTCACCGGGGAGCTGTTTTTT.

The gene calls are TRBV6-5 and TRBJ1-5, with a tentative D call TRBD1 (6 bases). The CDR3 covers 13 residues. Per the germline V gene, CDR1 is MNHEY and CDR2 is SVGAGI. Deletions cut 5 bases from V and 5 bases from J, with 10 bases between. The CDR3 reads CASSPGVDQPQHF. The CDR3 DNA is TGTGCCAGCAGTCCAGGGGTCGATCAGCCCCAGCATTTT.

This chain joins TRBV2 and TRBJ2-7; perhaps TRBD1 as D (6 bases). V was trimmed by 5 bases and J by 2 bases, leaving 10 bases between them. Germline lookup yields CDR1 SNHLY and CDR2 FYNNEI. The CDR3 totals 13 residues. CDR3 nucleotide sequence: TGTGCCAGCAGTTCGACAGGCCCCTACGAGCAGTACTTC. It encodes CASSSTGPYEQYF.

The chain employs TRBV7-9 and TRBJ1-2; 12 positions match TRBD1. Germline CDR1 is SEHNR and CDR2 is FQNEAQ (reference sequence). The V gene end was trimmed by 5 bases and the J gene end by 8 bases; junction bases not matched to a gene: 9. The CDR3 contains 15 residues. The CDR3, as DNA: TGTGCCAGCAGCGTCGGGACAGGGGGCAGGGGAGGCTACACCTTC. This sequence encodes CASSVGTGGRGGYTF.

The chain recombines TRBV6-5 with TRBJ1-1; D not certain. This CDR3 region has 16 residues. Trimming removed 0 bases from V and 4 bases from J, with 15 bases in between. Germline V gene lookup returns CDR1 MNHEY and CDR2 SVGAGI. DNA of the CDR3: TGTGCCAGCAGTTACTCGTATCGGGATTCTGGCACTGAAGCTTTCTTT. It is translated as CASSYSYRDSGTEAFF.

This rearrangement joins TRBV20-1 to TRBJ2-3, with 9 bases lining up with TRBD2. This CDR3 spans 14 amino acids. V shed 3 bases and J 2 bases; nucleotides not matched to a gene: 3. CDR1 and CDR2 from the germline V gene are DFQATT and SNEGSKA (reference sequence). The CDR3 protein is CSASSGSHTDTQYF. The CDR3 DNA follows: TGCAGTGCTAGTAGCGGGAGCCACACAGATACGCAGTATTTT.

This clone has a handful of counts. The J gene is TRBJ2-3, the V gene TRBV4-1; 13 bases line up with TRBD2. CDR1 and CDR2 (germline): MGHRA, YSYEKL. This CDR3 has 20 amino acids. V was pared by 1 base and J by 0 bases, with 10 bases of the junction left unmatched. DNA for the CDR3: TGCGCCAGCAGCCAAGGAGTACTAGCGGGGGGGAGTTATAGCACAGATACGCAGTATTTT. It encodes CASSQGVLAGGSYSTDTQYF.

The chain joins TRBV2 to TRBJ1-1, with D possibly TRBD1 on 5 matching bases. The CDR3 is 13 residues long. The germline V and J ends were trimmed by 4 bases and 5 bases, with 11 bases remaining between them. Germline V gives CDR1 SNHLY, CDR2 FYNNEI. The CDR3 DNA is TGTGCCAGCAGTGTGCAGGGTGAAACTGAAGCTTTCTTT. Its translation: CASSVQGETEAFF.

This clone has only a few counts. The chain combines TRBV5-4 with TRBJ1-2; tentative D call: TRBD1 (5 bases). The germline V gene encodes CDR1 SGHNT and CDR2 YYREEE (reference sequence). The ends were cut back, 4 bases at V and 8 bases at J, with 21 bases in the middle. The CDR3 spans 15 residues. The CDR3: CASSLGGEGLWGYTF. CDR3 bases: TGTGCCAGCAGCCTGGGGGGTGAGGGCTTGTGGGGCTACACCTTC.

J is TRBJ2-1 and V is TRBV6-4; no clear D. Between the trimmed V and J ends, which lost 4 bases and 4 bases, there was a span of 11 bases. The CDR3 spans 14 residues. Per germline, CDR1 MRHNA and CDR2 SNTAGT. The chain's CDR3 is CASSGLEAYNEQFF. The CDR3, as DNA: TGTGCCAGCAGTGGGCTAGAAGCGTACAATGAGCAGTTCTTC.

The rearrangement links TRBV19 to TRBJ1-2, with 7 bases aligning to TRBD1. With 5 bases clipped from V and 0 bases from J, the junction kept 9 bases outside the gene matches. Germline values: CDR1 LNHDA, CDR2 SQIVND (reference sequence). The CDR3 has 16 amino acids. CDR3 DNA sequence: TGTGCCAGTAGTCCCAGGGGGGACGCCACTAACTATGGCTACACCTTC. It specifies CASSPRGDATNYGYTF.

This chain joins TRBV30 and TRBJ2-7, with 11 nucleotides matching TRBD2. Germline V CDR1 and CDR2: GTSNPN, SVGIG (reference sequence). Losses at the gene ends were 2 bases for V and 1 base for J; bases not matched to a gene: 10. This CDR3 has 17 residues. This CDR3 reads CAWSFGTSGTFSYEQYF. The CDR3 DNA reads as TGTGCCTGGAGTTTCGGGACTAGCGGAACGTTTTCCTACGAGCAGTACTTC.

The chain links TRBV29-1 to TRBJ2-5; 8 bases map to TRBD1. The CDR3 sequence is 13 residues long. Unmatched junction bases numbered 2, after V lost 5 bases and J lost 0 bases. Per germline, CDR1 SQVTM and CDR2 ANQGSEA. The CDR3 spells CSVTTGDQETQYF. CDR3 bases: TGCAGCGTTACGACAGGGGACCAAGAGACCCAGTACTTC.

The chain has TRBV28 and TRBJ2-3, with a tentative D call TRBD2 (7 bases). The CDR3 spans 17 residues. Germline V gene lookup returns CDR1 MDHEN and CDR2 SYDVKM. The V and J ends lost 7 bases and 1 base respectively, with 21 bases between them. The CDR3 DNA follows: TGTGCCAGCACCATTCCCTGGGGGGGGGCCGGCACAGATACGCAGTATTTT. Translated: CASTIPWGGAGTDTQYF.

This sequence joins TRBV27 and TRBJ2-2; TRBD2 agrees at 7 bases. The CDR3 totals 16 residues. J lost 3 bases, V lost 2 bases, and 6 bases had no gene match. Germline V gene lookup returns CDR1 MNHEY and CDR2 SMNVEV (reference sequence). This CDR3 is CASSLRGRAYTGELFF. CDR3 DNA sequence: TGTGCCAGCAGTTTACGTGGGAGGGCCTACACCGGGGAGCTGTTTTTT.